This T cell receptor (beta chain) stems from a study of cytomegalovirus exposure and HLA in healthy donors. Study overall: Samples from HLA-typed donors yielded approximately 80 million unique TCRs in an early data release.

PCR involved 60 Vbeta and 13 Jbeta primers. Profiled with immunoSEQ multiplex PCR; TCRdb holds only in-frame clones, not every one. There are about 150,000 clones in the sample; 60% to 85% occur only once, and roughly 4% lies in the top ten. V shed 6 bases, J shed 2 bases, and the junction held 7 bases outside the gene matches. The CDR3 spans 13 residues. Looked up from germline, CDR1 is SQVTM and CDR2 is ANQGSEA. The sample taken for sequencing was PBMCs. The chain uses TRBV29-1 and TRBJ2-7; 7 bases fit TRBD1. This TCR was recovered from a woman between 35 and 50 years old in good health and CMV-seronegative. This CDR3 reads CSVKGQRTYEQYF. As DNA, the CDR3 is TGCAGCGTCAAGGGACAGCGCACCTACGAGCAGTACTTC.